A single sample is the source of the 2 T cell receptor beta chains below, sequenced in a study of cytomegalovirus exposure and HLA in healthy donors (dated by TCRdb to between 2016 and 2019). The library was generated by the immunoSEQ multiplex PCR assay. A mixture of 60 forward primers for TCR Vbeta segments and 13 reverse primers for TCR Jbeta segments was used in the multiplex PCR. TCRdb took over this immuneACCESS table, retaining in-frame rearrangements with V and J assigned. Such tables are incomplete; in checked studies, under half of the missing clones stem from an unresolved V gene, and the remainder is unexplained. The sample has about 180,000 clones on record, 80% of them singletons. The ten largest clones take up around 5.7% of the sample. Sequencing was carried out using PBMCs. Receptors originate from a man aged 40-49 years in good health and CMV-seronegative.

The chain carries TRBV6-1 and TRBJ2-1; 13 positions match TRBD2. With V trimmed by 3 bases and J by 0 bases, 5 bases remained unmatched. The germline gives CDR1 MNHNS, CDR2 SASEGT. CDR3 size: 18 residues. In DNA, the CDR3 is TGTGCCAGCAGTGATCCCGGGACTAGCGGGGACTCCTACAATGAGCAGTTCTTC. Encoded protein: CASSDPGTSGDSYNEQFF.

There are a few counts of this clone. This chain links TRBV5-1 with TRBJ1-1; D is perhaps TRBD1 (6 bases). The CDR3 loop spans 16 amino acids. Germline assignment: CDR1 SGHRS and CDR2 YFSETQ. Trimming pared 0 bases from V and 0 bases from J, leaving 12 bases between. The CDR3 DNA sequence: TGCGCCAGCAGCTTGGCCGGACAGACCTTGAACACTGAAGCTTTCTTT. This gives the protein CASSLAGQTLNTEAFF.